This entry lists 21 T cell receptor beta chains sequenced from one sample in a study of graft-versus-host responses after intestinal transplantation. This table comes from immunoSEQ multiplex PCR, and its TCRdb copy is limited to in-frame clones, with some not included. The table shows 96,000 or so clones, with 90% to 95% occurring only once. These TCRs are of unknown antigen specificity. The source material was unstimulated CD4+ T cells sorted from spleen or lymph node cells, sampled before intestinal transplant. Receptor source: a human donor who received an intestinal transplant.

The chain joins TRBV12-5 to TRBJ2-5; TRBD2 matches 14 bases. The germline CDR1 and CDR2 sequences are LGHNT and FRNRAP. V gave up 1 base and J gave up 5 bases; unmatched junction bases: 3. This CDR3 comprises 16 residues. The CDR3 reads CASGLGLAGGVETQYF. The DNA for the CDR3 is TGTGCTAGTGGTTTGGGACTAGCGGGGGGGGTGGAGACCCAGTACTTC.

The chain recombines TRBV11-3 with TRBJ2-3; D is undetermined. There are 14 residues in the CDR3. The V end was cut by 1 base, the J end by 0 bases, with 5 bases between. Germline loops: CDR1 SGHNT, CDR2 YENEEA. CDR3 residues: CASSLGGSTDTQYF. The CDR3 DNA reads TGTGCCAGCAGCTTAGGCGGTAGCACAGATACGCAGTATTTT. Full variable domain (remainder filled in from reference TRBV11-3 and TRBJ2-3): EAGVVQSPRYKIIEKKQPVAFWCNPISGHNTLYWYLQNLGQGPELLIRYENEEAVDDSQLPKDRFSAERLKGVDSTLKIQPAELGDSAVYLCASSLGGSTDTQYFGPGTRLTVL.

The CDR3, as DNA: TGTGCCACCAGCAGAGAATCCAGTGAGGCCTACGAGCAGTACTTC. Translated, it gives CATSRESSEAYEQYF. V and J are TRBV15 and TRBJ2-7; unclear D gene. The germline V gene has CDR1 LNHNV and CDR2 YYDKDF (reference sequence). V gave up 0 bases and J gave up 2 bases, with 11 bases separating them. There are 15 residues in the CDR3.

The V gene is TRBV6-1, the J gene TRBJ1-5; 8 positions agree with TRBD1. The CDR3 is 15 residues long. The ends lost 5 bases at V and 3 bases at J; junction bases unmatched: 6. The germline V gene has CDR1 MNHNS and CDR2 SASEGT. CDR3 coding DNA: TGTGCCAGCAGTTTCCAGGGGGCGGCCAATCAGCCCCAGCATTTT. It yields the protein CASSFQGAANQPQHF.

V and J are TRBV27 and TRBJ1-3, with 8 nucleotides matching TRBD1. Germline CDR1 and CDR2: MNHEY and SMNVEV (reference sequence). The V segment lost 2 bases and the J segment 0 bases; nucleotides outside the gene matches: 0. The CDR3 covers 15 residues. The CDR3 is CASSLQGASGNTIYF. The CDR3 DNA sequence: TGTGCCAGCAGTTTACAGGGGGCCTCTGGAAACACCATATATTTT.

V is TRBV4-1 and J is TRBJ2-5; D is ambiguous. CDR1 is MGHRA and CDR2 is YSYEKL in the germline V gene. V was shortened by 1 base and J by 1 base, with 13 bases between the two germline ends. The CDR3 extends over 16 amino acids. The CDR3 bases are TGCGCCAGCAGCCAAGGTCCCTGGCGGAGCCAAGAGACCCAGTACTTC. It encodes CASSQGPWRSQETQYF.

The chain recombines TRBV2 with TRBJ2-2, with D perhaps matching TRBD1 (5 bases). Trimming left V 7 bases short and J 8 bases short, with 17 bases between. This CDR3 contains 14 residues. Germline V CDR1 and CDR2: SNHLY, FYNNEI. The DNA for the CDR3 is TGTGCCAGCACCTTCGTCAGGGTGGTAGGGGAGCTGTTTTTT. This codes for CASTFVRVVGELFF. Based on the CDR3 plus reference TRBV2 and TRBJ2-2, the full variable domain is EPEVTQTPSHQVTQMGQEVILRCVPISNHLYFYWYRQILGQKVEFLVSFYNNEISEKSEIFDDQFSVERPDGSNFTLKIRSTKLEDSAMYFCASTFVRVVGELFFGEGSRLTVL.

The genes are TRBV5-1 and TRBJ1-6, with 9 nucleotides matching TRBD1. The CDR3 spans 15 residues. Trimming cost V 4 bases and J 5 bases; bases outside gene matches: 4. Germline V gene lookup returns CDR1 SGHRS and CDR2 YFSETQ. DNA of the CDR3: TGCGCCAGCAGCAGAAGGACAGGGGATAATTCACCCCTCCACTTT. Translation: CASSRRTGDNSPLHF. Full variable domain (outside the CDR3, taken from reference TRBV5-1 and TRBJ1-6): KAGVTQTPRYLIKTRGQQVTLSCSPISGHRSVSWYQQTPGQGLQFLFEYFSETQRNKGNFPGRFSGRQFSNSRSEMNVSTLELGDSALYLCASSRRTGDNSPLHFGNGTRLTVT.

The chain recombines TRBV4-1 with TRBJ2-3, with D maybe TRBD2 (6 bases). The CDR3 runs to 18 residues. The V end lost 1 base, the J end lost 1 base, and 18 bases lay between the germline ends. Germline V gene data show CDR1 as MGHRA and CDR2 as YSYEKL. CDR3 loop: CASSQVLSGGPGTDTQYF. The CDR3 nucleotides read TGCGCCAGCAGCCAAGTTCTCTCCGGAGGGCCAGGCACAGATACGCAGTATTTT.

V usage is TRBV5-8 and J usage is TRBJ2-1; D possibly corresponds to TRBD1 (6 bases). V dropped 5 bases and J dropped 11 bases, with 20 bases sitting between them. CDR1 and CDR2 from the germline V gene are SGHTS and YDEGEE. The CDR3 is 14 residues long. The CDR3 DNA is TGTGCCAGCAGTCAACTCAACAGGGTCCTTAAGCAGTTCTTC. This encodes CASSQLNRVLKQFF.

The chain combines TRBV6-1 with TRBJ2-3; TRBD1 is a possible D gene (5 bases). Germline V gives CDR1 MNHNS, CDR2 SASEGT. V was pared by 4 bases and J by 5 bases, with 10 bases between. This CDR3 has 13 amino acids. The DNA of the CDR3 is TGTGCCAGCAGTGGCCAGGGTGAAGATACGCAGTATTTT. Protein product: CASSGQGEDTQYF.

This rearrangement joins TRBV30 to TRBJ1-6; perhaps TRBD1 as D (5 bases). Germline V gene data show CDR1 as GTSNPN and CDR2 as SVGIG (reference sequence). This CDR3 spans 16 amino acids. The ends were cut back, 1 base at V and 3 bases at J, with 13 bases in the middle. CDR3 DNA: TGTGCCTGGAGTGACGGTGGGGGGTTCTATAATTCACCCCTCCACTTT. Residues: CAWSDGGGFYNSPLHF.

The chain links TRBV6-1 to TRBJ2-5, with TRBD1 matching 10 bases. Germline CDR1 is MNHNS and CDR2 is SASEGT. J was trimmed by 4 bases and V by 4 bases; bases with no gene match: 6. This CDR3 spans 15 amino acids. CDR3 region: CASSVGTGAVETQYF. The CDR3 nucleotides read TGTGCCAGCAGTGTAGGGACAGGGGCGGTAGAGACCCAGTACTTC.

The chain uses TRBV4-2 and TRBJ2-3; a possible D gene is TRBD1 (5 bases). Germline V gives CDR1 LGHNA, CDR2 YNFKEQ. V was cut by 0 bases and J by 3 bases, with 10 bases left in between. There are 15 residues in the CDR3. The CDR3 sequence is CASSQDQGGTDTQYF. DNA for the CDR3: TGTGCCAGCAGCCAAGATCAGGGCGGAACAGATACGCAGTATTTT.

The chain carries TRBV11-2 and TRBJ2-2; 8 bases map to TRBD1. This CDR3 region has 14 residues. CDR1 is SGHAT, CDR2 FQNNGV, per germline. The trim removed 5 bases at V and 7 bases at J, leaving 6 bases unmatched. The CDR3, as DNA: TGTGCCAGCAGCCTGACAGGGGCGGGCGGGGAGCTGTTTTTT. Encoded protein: CASSLTGAGGELFF.

The chain combines TRBV6-5 with TRBJ2-7, with TRBD2 matching 7 bases. This CDR3 has 16 residues. With V trimmed by 1 base and J by 1 base, 7 bases remained unmatched. Looked up from germline, CDR1 is MNHEY and CDR2 is SVGAGI. CDR3 coding DNA: TGTGCCAGCAGTTACTGGCGGGAGACTTGGTCCTACGAGCAGTACTTC. This encodes CASSYWRETWSYEQYF.

This clone was counted once. The chain couples TRBV11-1 to TRBJ1-1, with TRBD1 as a possible D gene (6 bases). Trimming removed 5 bases from V and 1 base from J, with 14 bases in between. Germline V lookup: CDR1 SGHAT, CDR2 FQDESV (reference sequence). This CDR3 spans 15 amino acids. For the CDR3, the DNA is TGTGCCAGCAGCAAACGACAGGTGGGGAACACTGAAGCTTTCTTT. Translated, it gives CASSKRQVGNTEAFF.

The chain combines TRBV4-2 with TRBJ2-6; 10 bases map to TRBD1. Germline CDR1 reads LGHNA; CDR2 reads YNFKEQ. CDR3 length: 18 amino acids. V was clipped by 4 bases and J by 0 bases; unmatched bases: 6. The CDR3 nucleotides read TGTGCCAGCAGCCCCAGGACAGGGGGAAACTCTGGGGCCAACGTCCTGACTTTC. This sequence encodes CASSPRTGGNSGANVLTF.

This chain uses TRBV4-3 with TRBJ1-3, with D possibly TRBD1 on 6 matching bases. This CDR3 comprises 17 residues. Germline CDR1 is LGHNA and CDR2 is YSLEER. Trimming left V 4 bases short and J 1 base short, with 17 bases between. CDR3 loop: CASSLMTQGSSGNTIYF. The CDR3 DNA follows: TGCGCCAGCAGCCTGATGACACAGGGATCGTCTGGAAACACCATATATTTT.

The genes are TRBV11-2 and TRBJ1-6; TRBD1 aligns across 8 bases. V lost 5 bases and J lost 8; bases outside the gene matches: 5. CDR3 length: 14 residues. Per germline, CDR1 SGHAT and CDR2 FQNNGV. CDR3: CASSPGTGDSPLHF. Written as DNA, the CDR3 is TGTGCCAGCAGCCCGGGGACAGGCGATTCACCCCTCCACTTT.

This chain links TRBV28 with TRBJ2-7; TRBD2 agrees at 11 bases. After removal of 2 bases from V and 9 bases from J, the junction contained 6 bases not matched to a gene. The CDR3 contains 14 residues. Germline CDR1 is MDHEN and CDR2 is SYDVKM. In DNA, the CDR3 is TGTGCCAGCAGTTTAGAGGCTAGCGGGAGGATGCAGTACTTC. It codes for CASSLEASGRMQYF.